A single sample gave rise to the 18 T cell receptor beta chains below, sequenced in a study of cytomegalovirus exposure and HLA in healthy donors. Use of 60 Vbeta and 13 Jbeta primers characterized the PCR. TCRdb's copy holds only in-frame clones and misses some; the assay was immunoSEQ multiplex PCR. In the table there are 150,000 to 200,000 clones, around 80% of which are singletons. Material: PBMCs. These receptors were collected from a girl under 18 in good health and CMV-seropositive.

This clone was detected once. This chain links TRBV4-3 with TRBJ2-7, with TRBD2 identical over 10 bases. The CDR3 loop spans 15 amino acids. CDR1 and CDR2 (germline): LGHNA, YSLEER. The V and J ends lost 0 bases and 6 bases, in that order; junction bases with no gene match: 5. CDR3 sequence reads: CASSQEILAGPEQYF. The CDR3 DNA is TGCGCCAGCAGCCAAGAGATACTAGCGGGGCCCGAGCAGTACTTC.

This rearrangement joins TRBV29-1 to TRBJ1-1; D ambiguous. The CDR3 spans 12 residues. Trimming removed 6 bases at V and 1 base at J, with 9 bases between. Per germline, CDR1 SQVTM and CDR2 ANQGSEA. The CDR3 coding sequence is TGCAGCGTAGGACGGGAGAACACTGAAGCTTTCTTT. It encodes CSVGRENTEAFF.

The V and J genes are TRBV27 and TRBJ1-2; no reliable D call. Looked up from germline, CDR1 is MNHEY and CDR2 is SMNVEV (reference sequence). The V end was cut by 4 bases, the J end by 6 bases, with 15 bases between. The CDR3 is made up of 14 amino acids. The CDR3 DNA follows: TGTGCCAGCAGTTCCCGCGGAGCCGAGCATGGCTACACCTTC. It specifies CASSSRGAEHGYTF.

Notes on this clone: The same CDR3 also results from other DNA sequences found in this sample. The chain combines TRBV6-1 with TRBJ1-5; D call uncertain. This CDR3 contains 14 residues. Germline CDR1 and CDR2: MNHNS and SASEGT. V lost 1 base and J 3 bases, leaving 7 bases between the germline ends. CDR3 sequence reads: CASSEVGVNQPQHF. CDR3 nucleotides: TGTGCCAGCAGTGAAGTTGGAGTCAATCAGCCCCAGCATTTT.

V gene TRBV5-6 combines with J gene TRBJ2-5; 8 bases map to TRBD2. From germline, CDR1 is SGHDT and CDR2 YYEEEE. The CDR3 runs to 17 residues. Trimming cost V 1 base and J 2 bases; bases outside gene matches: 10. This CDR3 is CASSLTSGGWWQETQYF. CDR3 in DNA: TGTGCCAGCAGCTTGACGTCGGGGGGGTGGTGGCAAGAGACCCAGTACTTC. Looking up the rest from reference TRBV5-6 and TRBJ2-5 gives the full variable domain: DAGVTQSPTHLIKTRGQQVTLRCSPKSGHDTVSWYQQALGQGPQFIFQYYEEEERQRGNFPDRFSGHQFPNYSSELNVNALLLGDSALYLCASSLTSGGWWQETQYFGPGTRLLVL.

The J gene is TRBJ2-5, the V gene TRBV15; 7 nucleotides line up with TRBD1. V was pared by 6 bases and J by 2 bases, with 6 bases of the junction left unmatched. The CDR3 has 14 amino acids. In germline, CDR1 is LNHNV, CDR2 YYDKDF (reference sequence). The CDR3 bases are TGTGCCACCAGTACAGGGGTCAAACAAGAGACCCAGTACTTC. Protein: CATSTGVKQETQYF.

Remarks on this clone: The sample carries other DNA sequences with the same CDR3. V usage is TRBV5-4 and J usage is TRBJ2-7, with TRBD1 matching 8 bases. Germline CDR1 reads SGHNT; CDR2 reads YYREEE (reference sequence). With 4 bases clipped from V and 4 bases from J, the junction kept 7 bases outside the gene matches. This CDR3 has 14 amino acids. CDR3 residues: CASSPRQGAYEQYF. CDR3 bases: TGTGCCAGCAGCCCGCGGCAGGGGGCTTACGAGCAGTACTTC.

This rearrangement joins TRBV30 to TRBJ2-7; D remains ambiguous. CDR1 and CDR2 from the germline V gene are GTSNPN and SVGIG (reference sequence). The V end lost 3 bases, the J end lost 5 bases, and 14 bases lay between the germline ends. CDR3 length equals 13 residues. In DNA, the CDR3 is TGTGCCTGGAGCCCAGGCAACTCTGACGAGCAGTACTTC. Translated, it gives CAWSPGNSDEQYF.

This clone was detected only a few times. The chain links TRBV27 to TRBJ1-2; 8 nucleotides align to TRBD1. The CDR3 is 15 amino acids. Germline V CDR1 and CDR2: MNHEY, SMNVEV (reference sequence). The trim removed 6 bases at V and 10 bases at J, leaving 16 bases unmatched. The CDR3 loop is CASRSPSGGENLYTF. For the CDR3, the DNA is TGTGCCAGCAGGTCGCCCTCAGGGGGCGAGAATCTCTACACCTTC.

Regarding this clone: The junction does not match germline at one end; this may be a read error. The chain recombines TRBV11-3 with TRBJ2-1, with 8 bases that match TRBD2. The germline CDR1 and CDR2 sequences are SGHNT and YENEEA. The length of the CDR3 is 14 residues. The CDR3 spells CASSTGLAGGERFF. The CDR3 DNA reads TGTGCCAGCAGCACTGGACTAGCAGGAGGGGAGCGGTTCTTC.

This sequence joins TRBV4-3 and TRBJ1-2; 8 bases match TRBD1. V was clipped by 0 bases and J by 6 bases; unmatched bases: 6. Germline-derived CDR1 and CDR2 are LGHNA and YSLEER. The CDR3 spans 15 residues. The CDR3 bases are TGCGCCAGCAGCCAAGAGGGTGGACAGGGTGATGGCTACACCTTC. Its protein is CASSQEGGQGDGYTF.

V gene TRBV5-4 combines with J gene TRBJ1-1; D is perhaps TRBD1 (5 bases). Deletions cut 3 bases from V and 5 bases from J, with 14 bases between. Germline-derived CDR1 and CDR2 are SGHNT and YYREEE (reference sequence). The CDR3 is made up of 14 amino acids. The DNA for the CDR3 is TGTGCCAGCAGCTCCCCGGGGGGGTTTACTGAAGCTTTCTTT. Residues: CASSSPGGFTEAFF.

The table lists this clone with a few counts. The CDR3 spells CASSPPGVGYTF. The CDR3 coding sequence is TGTGCCAGCAGCCCCCCAGGGGTCGGCTACACCTTC. The rearrangement uses TRBV6-5 and TRBJ1-2; D is perhaps TRBD1 (6 bases). The CDR3 has 12 amino acids. CDR1 MNHEY and CDR2 SVGAGI come from the germline V gene. Trimming took off 6 bases at V and 8 bases at J, with 13 bases between the two ends.

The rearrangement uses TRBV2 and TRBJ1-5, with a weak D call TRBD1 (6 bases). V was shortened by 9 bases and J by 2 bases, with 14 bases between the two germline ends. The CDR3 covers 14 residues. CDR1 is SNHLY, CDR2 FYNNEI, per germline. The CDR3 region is CASCRDIGNQPQHF. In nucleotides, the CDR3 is TGTGCCAGTTGTAGGGACATCGGCAATCAGCCCCAGCATTTT. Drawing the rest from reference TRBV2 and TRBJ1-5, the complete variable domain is EPEVTQTPSHQVTQMGQEVILRCVPISNHLYFYWYRQILGQKVEFLVSFYNNEISEKSEIFDDQFSVERPDGSNFTLKIRSTKLEDSAMYFCASCRDIGNQPQHFGDGTRLSIL.

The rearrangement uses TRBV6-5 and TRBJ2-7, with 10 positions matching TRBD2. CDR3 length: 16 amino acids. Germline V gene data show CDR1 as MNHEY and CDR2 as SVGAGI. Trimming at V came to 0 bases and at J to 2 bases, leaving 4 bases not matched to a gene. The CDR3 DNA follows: TGTGCCAGCAGTTACTCGGTCAGCGGGAGGGCCTACGAGCAGTACTTC. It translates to CASSYSVSGRAYEQYF.

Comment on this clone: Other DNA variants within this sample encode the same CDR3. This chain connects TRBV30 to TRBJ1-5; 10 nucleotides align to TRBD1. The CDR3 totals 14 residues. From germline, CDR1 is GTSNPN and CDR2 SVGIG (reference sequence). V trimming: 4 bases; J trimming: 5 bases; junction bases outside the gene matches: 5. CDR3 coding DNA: TGTGCCTGGATGGGACAGGGGCATCATCAGCCCCAGCATTTT. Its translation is CAWMGQGHHQPQHF.

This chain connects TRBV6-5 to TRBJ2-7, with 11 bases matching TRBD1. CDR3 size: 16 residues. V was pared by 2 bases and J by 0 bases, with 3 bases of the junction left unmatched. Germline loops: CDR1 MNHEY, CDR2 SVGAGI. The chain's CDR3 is CASSYAGTGGSYEQYF. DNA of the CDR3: TGTGCCAGCAGTTACGCCGGGACAGGGGGCTCCTACGAGCAGTACTTC.

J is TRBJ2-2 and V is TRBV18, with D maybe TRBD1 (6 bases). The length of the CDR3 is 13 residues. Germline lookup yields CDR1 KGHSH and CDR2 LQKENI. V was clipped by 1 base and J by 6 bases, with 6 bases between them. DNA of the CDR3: TGTGCCAGCTCACCACAGGGGGCCGGGGAGCTGTTTTTT. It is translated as CASSPQGAGELFF.